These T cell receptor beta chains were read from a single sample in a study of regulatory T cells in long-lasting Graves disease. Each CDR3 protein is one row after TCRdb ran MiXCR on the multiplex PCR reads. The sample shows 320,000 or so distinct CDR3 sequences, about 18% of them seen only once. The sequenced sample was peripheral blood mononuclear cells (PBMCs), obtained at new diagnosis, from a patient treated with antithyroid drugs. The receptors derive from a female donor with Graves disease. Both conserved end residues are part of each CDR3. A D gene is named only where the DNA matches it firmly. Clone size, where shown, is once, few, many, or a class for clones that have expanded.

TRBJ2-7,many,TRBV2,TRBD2,CASSVGGTSVYEQYF,TGTGCCAGCAGTGTTGGTGGGACTAGCGTCTACGAGCAGTACTTC
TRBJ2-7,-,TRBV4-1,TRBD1,CASSHPTTDRVHEQYF,TGCGCCAGCAGCCACCCAACGACCGACAGGGTCCACGAGCAGTACTTC
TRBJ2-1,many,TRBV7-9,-,CASSLIPGNEQFF,TGTGCCAGCAGCTTAATACCAGGCAATGAGCAGTTCTTC
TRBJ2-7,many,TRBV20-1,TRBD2,CSARPSGSYEQYF,TGCAGTGCTCGCCCTAGCGGGAGTTACGAGCAGTACTTC
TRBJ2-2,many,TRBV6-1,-,CASSETSNTGELFF,TGTGCCAGCTCTGAGACATCGAACACCGGGGAGCTGTTTTTT
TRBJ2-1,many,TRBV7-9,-,CASTVGNEQFF,TGTGCCAGCACCGTCGGGAATGAGCAGTTCTTC
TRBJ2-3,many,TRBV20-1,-,CSAQDYPEDTQYF,TGCAGTGCCCAGGACTATCCCGAGGATACGCAGTATTTT
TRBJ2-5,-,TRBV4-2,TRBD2,CASSQDPAGGGVETQYF,TGTGCCAGCAGCCAAGACCCAGCGGGAGGGGGAGTAGAGACCCAGTACTTC
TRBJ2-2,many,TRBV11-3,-,CASSLDQLSTRRATGELFF,TGTGCCAGCAGCTTAGATCAACTTTCGACCCGCAGAGCCACCGGGGAGCTGTTTTTT
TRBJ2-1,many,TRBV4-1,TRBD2,CASSLRAGVGNEQFF,TGCGCCAGCAGCCTTAGAGCGGGGGTGGGCAATGAGCAGTTCTTC
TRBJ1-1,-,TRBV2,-,CASRDRLMNTEAFF,TGTGCCAGCAGAGACAGATTAATGAACACTGAAGCTTTCTTT
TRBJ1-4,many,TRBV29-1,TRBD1,CSVEIGRGRDEKLFF,TGCAGCGTTGAAATCGGCAGGGGGCGGGACGAAAAACTGTTTTTT
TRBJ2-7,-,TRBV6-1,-,CASSSPGGRQYF,TGTGCCAGCAGCTCCCCCGGGGGACGGCAGTACTTC
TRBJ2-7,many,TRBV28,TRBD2,CASSSAGIVAGGPEQYF,TGTGCCAGCAGCTCGGCGGGAATAGTAGCGGGAGGTCCCGAGCAGTACTTC
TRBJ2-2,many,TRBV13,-,CASSPSDRTSSTGELFF,TGTGCCAGCAGCCCAAGTGACAGGACTAGTTCGACCGGGGAGCTGTTTTTT
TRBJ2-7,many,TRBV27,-,CASSLSRNYEQYF,TGTGCCAGCAGTTTAAGCCGGAACTACGAGCAGTACTTC
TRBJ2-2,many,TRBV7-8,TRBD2,CASSPGLAGRYRRGESPGELFF,TGTGCCAGCAGCCCGGGACTAGCGGGACGATATCGTAGGGGGGAATCTCCCGGGGAGCTGTTTTTT
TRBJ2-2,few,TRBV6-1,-,CASRTLAGELFF,TGTGCCAGCAGGACACTAGCCGGGGAGCTGTTTTTT
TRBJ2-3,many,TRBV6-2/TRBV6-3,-,CASSSQDEGVTDTQYF,TGTGCCAGCAGTTCCCAAGACGAAGGGGTTACAGATACGCAGTATTTT
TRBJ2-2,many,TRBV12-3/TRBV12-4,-,CASSLKGNMNTGELFF,TGTGCCAGCAGTTTAAAGGGTAACATGAACACCGGGGAGCTGTTTTTT
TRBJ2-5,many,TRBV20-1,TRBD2,CSARDRGLGGETQYF,TGCAGTGCTAGAGATAGGGGACTAGGGGGGGAGACCCAGTACTTC
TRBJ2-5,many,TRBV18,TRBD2,CASSPPAGGETQYF,TGTGCCAGCTCACCACCGGCGGGGGGAGAGACCCAGTACTTC